Listed here is a single TCR beta chain. Stated treatment: randomized to nivolumab then ipilimumab (arm A) or the reverse (arm B). No patient had prior DNA-damaging chemotherapy. PBMC sorting kept live CD3+CD8+ cells without CD19 or CD56. The record originates from a study of sequential checkpoint blockade in melanoma. Assay used: immunoSEQ multiplex PCR; TCRdb lists only in-frame clones, some missing. The table has about 12,000 clones, 70% to 85% seen once. This sequence was found in a human donor with melanoma. Sequences were derived from CD8+ T cells sorted from blood (inferred from file names), sampled from a patient given nivolumab and ipilimumab in sequence.

The CDR3 DNA sequence: TGTGCCAGCCCATTCCCGCTGGGGGCGGACTATGGCTACACCTTC. Its translation: CASPFPLGADYGYTF. The gene calls are TRBV2 and TRBJ1-2; perhaps TRBD1 as D (6 bases). This CDR3 spans 15 amino acids. Germline V gene sequence: CDR1 SNHLY, CDR2 FYNNEI. The V gene lost 8 bases and the J gene lost 3 bases, with 19 bases spanning the gap.